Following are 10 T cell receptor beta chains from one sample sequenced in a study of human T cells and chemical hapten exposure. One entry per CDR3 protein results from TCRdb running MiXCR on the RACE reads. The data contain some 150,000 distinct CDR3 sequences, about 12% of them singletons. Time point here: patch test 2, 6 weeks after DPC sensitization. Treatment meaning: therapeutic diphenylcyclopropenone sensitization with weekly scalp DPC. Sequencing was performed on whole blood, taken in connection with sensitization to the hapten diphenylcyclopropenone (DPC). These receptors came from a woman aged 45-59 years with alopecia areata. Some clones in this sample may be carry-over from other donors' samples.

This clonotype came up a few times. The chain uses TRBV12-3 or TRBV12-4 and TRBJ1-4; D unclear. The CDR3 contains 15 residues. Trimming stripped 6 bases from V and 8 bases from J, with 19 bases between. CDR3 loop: CASSPHSAQGEKLFF. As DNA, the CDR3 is TGTGCCAGCAGCCCCCATTCGGCCCAAGGGGAAAAACTGTTTTTT.

The CDR3 bases are TGTGCCAGCAACGGGGCTAATGAAAAACTGTTTTTT. Amino acid sequence: CASNGANEKLFF. The chain recombines TRBV25-1 with TRBJ1-4, with no clear D. This CDR3 is 12 amino acids long. Trimming took off 7 bases at V and 3 bases at J, with 6 bases between the two ends. Looked up from germline, CDR1 is MGHDK and CDR2 is SYGVNS.

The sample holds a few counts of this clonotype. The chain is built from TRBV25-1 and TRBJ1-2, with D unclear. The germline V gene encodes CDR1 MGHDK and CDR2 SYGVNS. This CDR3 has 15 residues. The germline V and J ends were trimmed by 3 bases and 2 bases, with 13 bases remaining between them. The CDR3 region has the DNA TGTGCCAGCAGTGAGGGTCGCGCAGTGAACTATGGCTACACCTTC. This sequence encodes CASSEGRAVNYGYTF.

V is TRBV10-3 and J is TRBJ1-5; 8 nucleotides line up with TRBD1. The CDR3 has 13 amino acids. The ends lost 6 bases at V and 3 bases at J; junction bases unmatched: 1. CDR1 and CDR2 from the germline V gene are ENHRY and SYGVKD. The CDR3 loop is CAIRGQVNQPQHF. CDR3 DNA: TGTGCCATCAGGGGACAGGTCAATCAGCCCCAGCATTTT.

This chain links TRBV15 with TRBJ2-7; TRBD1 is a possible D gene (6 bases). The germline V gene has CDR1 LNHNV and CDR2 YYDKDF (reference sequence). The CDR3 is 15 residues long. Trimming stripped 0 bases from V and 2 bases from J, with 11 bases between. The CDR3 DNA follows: TGTGCCACCAGCAGAGATAGGGGACACCCCTACGAGCAGTACTTC. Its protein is CATSRDRGHPYEQYF. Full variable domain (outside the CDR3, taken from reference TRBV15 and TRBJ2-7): DAMVIQNPRYQVTQFGKPVTLSCSQTLNHNVMYWYQQKSSQAPKLLFHYYDKDFNNEADTPDNFQSRRPNTSFCFLDIRSPGLGDTAMYLCATSRDRGHPYEQYFGPGTRLTVT.

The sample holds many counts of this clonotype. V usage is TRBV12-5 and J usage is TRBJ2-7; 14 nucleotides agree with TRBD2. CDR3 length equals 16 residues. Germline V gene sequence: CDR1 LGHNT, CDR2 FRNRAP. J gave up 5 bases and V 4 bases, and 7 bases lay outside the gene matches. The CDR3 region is CASGSWTSGRIHEQYF. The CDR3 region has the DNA TGTGCTAGTGGTTCCTGGACTAGCGGGAGGATCCACGAGCAGTACTTC.

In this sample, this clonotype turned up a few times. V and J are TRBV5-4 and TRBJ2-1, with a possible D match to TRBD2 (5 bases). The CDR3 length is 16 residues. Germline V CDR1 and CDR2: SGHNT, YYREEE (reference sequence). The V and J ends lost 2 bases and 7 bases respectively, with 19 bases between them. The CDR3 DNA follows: TGTGCCAGCAGCTTCCCCGGAGCTCTAACTAGGAATGAGCAGTTCTTC. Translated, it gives CASSFPGALTRNEQFF. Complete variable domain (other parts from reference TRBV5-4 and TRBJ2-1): ETGVTQSPTHLIKTRGQQVTLRCSSQSGHNTVSWYQQALGQGPQFIFQYYREEENGRGNFPPRFSGLQFPNYSSELNVNALELDDSALYLCASSFPGALTRNEQFFGPGTRLTVL.

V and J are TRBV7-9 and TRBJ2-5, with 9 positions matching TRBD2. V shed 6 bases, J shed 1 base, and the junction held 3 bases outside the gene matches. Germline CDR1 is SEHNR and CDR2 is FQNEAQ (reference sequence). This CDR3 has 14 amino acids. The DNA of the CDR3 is TGTGCCAGCAGACGTAGCGGGGGCCAAGAGACCCAGTACTTC. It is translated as CASRRSGGQETQYF.

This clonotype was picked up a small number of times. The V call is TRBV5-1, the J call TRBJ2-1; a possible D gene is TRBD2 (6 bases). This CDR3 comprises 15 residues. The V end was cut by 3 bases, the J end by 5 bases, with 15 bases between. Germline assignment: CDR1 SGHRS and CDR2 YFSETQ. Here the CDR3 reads CASSSEGEAHNEQFF. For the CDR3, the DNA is TGCGCCAGCAGCTCGGAGGGTGAGGCACACAATGAGCAGTTCTTC.

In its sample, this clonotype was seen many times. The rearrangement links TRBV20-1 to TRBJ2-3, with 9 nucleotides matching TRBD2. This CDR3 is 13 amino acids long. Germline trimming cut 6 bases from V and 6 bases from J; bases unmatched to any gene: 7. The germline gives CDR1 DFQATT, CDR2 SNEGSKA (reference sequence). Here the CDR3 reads CSALAGLVDTQYF. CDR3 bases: TGCAGTGCCCTAGCGGGGCTAGTGGATACGCAGTATTTT.